Below, 9 T cell receptor beta chains from the same sample are listed, as sequenced in a study of T cell responses to AZD1222 COVID-19 vaccine. The assay was immunoSEQ multiplex PCR, and TCRdb's table has in-frame clones only and misses some. The sample carries 83,000 or so clones, roughly 86% recorded once. Specimen: peripheral blood, collected on day 0 of AZD1222 vaccination. These receptors were collected from an adult in good health.

The V and J genes are TRBV7-3 and TRBJ2-1, with 11 bases identical to TRBD2. The CDR3 sequence is 15 residues long. V dropped 1 base and J dropped 8; count of bases not matched to a gene: 4. Germline CDR1 is SGHTA and CDR2 is FQGTGA. CDR3 in DNA: TGTGCCAGCAGCTTAAGTAGCGGGGGGGCCTATGAGCAGTTCTTC. This sequence encodes CASSLSSGGAYEQFF.

The chain carries TRBV4-1 and TRBJ2-7; D gene unclear. CDR3 size: 15 residues. Trimming left V 2 bases short and J 2 bases short, with 13 bases between. Germline V gene sequence: CDR1 MGHRA, CDR2 YSYEKL. The CDR3: CASSQLLDSAYEQYF. CDR3 bases: TGCGCCAGCAGCCAATTGTTGGATTCGGCCTACGAGCAGTACTTC.

J is TRBJ1-1 and V is TRBV7-8, with D tentatively TRBD1 (5 bases). This CDR3 is 15 amino acids long. Trimming removed 0 bases from V and 5 bases from J, with 13 bases in between. Germline CDR1 SGHVS, CDR2 FQNEAQ. CDR3 DNA sequence: TGTGCCAGCAGCTTAGCTCGGGGGATAGGGACTGAAGCTTTCTTT. Its translation is CASSLARGIGTEAFF.

The J gene is TRBJ1-5, the V gene TRBV7-2; D call uncertain. Trimming pared 2 bases from V and 0 bases from J, leaving 8 bases between. The CDR3 contains 15 residues. Per germline, CDR1 SGHTA and CDR2 FQGNSA. The CDR3 DNA reads as TGTGCCAGCAGCTTATTCGCCTATAGCAATCAGCCCCAGCATTTT. Its translation: CASSLFAYSNQPQHF.

This sequence joins TRBV28 and TRBJ2-1; 7 bases map to TRBD2. CDR3 length equals 14 residues. The V and J ends lost 9 bases and 7 bases, in that order; junction bases with no gene match: 12. Germline assignment: CDR1 MDHEN and CDR2 SYDVKM. The CDR3: CASTAGVSGNEQFF. The DNA for the CDR3 is TGTGCCAGTACCGCGGGAGTCAGTGGTAATGAGCAGTTCTTC.

CDR3 sequence: CASSFPDTRPTIYF. The CDR3 DNA sequence: TGTGCCAGCAGCTTCCCGGACACCAGGCCCACCATATATTTT. The rearrangement uses TRBV5-4 and TRBJ1-3; D possibly corresponds to TRBD1 (5 bases). The CDR3 sequence is 14 residues long. Germline V gene sequence: CDR1 SGHNT, CDR2 YYREEE (reference sequence). V lost 2 bases and J lost 9, with 15 bases in between.

This clone was detected only once. This chain connects TRBV2 to TRBJ1-1; tentative D call: TRBD1 (6 bases). The V gene lost 4 bases and the J gene lost 5 bases, with 8 bases spanning the gap. Germline V gene lookup returns CDR1 SNHLY and CDR2 FYNNEI. The CDR3 has 12 amino acids. The CDR3 region is CASSARGTEAFF. DNA of the CDR3: TGTGCCAGCAGTGCAAGGGGGACTGAAGCTTTCTTT.

The rearrangement joins TRBV5-4 to TRBJ2-7; 9 bases agree with TRBD2. The germline V gene has CDR1 SGHNT and CDR2 YYREEE (reference sequence). This CDR3 has 15 residues. V lost 0 bases to trimming and J lost 2 bases; unmatched junction nucleotides: 3. The CDR3 region has the DNA TGTGCCAGCAGCTTGGCGGCGGGAGGGCCCTACGAGCAGTACTTC. Encoded protein: CASSLAAGGPYEQYF.

The chain joins TRBV11-2 to TRBJ1-1, with D perhaps TRBD1 (5 bases). Germline V CDR1 and CDR2: SGHAT, FQNNGV. Trimming stripped 0 bases from V and 7 bases from J, with 9 bases between. The CDR3 totals 13 residues. The CDR3 DNA reads as TGTGCCAGCAGCTTAGACAGGGTAGGTGAAGCTTTCTTT. Its translation is CASSLDRVGEAFF.